Here is one TCR beta chain with its context. Its target is not known. These data are taken from a study of cytomegalovirus exposure and HLA in healthy donors. Study-wide results and limits: Cytomegalovirus status was reportedly diagnosed by the classifier with high sensitivity and specificity.

Primers: 60 Vbeta forward and 13 Jbeta reverse. Profiled with immunoSEQ multiplex PCR; TCRdb holds only in-frame clones, not every one. The repertoire holds approximately 84,000 clones, with around 75% as singletons. Germline values: CDR1 SQVTM, CDR2 ANQGSEA. V was clipped by 3 bases and J by 1 base, with 6 bases between them. The CDR3 is 13 residues long. This clonotype originated in a man aged 35-49 years in good health and CMV-seronegative. The V call is TRBV29-1, the J call TRBJ2-2; D remains ambiguous. Material for sequencing was PBMCs. This chain's CDR3 is CSVDGGNTGELFF. Here the CDR3 DNA reads TGCAGCGTTGACGGCGGGAACACCGGGGAGCTGTTTTTT.